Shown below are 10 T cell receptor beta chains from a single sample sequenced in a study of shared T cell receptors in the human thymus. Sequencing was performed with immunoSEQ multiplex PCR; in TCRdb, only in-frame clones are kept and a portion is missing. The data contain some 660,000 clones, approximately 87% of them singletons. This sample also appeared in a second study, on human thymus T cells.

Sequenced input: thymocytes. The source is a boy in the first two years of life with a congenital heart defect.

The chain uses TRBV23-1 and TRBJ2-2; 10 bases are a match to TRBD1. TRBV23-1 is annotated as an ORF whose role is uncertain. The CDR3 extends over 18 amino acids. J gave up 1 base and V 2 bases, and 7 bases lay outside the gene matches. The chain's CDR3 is CASSQGIRDRGNTGELFF. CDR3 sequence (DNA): TGCGCCAGCAGTCAAGGTATTAGGGACAGGGGGAACACCGGGGAGCTGTTTTTT.

Here the CDR3 reads CASSPGGGPGRGEQFF. In nucleotides, the CDR3 is TGTGCCAGCAGCCCGGGGGGAGGGCCGGGGAGGGGAGAGCAGTTCTTC. The chain is built from TRBV27 and TRBJ2-1, with 7 bases matching TRBD2. The germline V gene has CDR1 MNHEY and CDR2 SMNVEV (reference sequence). With 6 bases clipped from V and 10 bases from J, the junction kept 18 bases outside the gene matches. There are 16 residues in the CDR3.

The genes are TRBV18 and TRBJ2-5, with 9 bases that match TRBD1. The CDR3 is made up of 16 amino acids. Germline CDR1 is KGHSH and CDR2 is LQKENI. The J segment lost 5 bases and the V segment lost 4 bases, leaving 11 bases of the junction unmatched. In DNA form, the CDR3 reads TGTGCCAGCTCACACGTATACAGGGGGCCGGGGGAGACCCAGTACTTC. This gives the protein CASSHVYRGPGETQYF. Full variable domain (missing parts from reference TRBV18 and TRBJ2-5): NAGVMQNPRHLVRRRGQEARLRCSPMKGHSHVYWYRQLPEEGLKFMVYLQKENIIDESGMPKERFSAEFPKEGPSILRIQQVVRGDSAAYFCASSHVYRGPGETQYFGPGTRLLVL.

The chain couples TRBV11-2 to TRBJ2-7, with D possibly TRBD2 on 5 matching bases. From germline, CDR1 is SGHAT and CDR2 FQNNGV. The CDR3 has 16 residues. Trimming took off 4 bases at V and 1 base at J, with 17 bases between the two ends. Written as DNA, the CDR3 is TGTGCCAGCAGCTCCGTGAGTCGAGCGGCGTCCTACGAGCAGTACTTC. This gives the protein CASSSVSRAASYEQYF.

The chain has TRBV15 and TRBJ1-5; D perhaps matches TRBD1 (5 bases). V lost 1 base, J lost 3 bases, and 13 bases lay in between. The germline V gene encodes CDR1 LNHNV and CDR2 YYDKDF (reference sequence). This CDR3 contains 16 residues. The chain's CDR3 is CATSRAPTAHNQPQHF. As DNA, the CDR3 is TGTGCCACCAGCAGAGCTCCGACAGCGCACAATCAGCCCCAGCATTTT.

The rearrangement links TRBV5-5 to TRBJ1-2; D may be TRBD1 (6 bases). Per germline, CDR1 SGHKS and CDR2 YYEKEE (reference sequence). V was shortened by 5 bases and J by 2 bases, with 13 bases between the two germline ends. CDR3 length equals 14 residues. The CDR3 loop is CASRVWQGNYGYTF. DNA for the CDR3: TGTGCCAGCAGAGTTTGGCAGGGGAACTATGGCTACACCTTC.

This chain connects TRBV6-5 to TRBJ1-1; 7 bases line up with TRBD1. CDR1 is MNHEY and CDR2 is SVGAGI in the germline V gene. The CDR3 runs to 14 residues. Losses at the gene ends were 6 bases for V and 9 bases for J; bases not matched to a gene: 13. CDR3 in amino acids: CASSPKQGPLKAFF. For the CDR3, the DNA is TGTGCCAGCAGCCCTAAACAGGGGCCGCTGAAAGCTTTCTTT.

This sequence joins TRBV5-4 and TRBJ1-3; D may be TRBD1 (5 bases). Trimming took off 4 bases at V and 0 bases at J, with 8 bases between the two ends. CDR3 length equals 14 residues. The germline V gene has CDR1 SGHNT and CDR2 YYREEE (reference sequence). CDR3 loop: CASSLDSSGNTIYF. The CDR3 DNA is TGTGCCAGCAGCCTCGACAGCTCTGGAAACACCATATATTTT.

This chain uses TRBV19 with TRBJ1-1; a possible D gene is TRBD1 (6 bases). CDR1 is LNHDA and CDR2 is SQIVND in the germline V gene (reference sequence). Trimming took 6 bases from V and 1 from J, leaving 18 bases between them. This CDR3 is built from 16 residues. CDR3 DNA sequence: TGTGCCAGTAGACCGGCCACGAGGGGACAGAACACTGAAGCTTTCTTT. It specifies CASRPATRGQNTEAFF.

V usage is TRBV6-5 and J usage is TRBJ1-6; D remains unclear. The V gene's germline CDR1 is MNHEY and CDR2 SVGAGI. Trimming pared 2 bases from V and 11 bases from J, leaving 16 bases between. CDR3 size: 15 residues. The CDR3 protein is CASSYAGSGLAPLHF. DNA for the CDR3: TGTGCCAGCAGTTACGCCGGCAGCGGCCTGGCACCCCTCCACTTT.